A selection of T cell receptor beta chains follows, all from one sample in a study of T cell changes during pregnancy in multiple sclerosis. Profiling relied on immunoSEQ multiplex PCR, and the TCRdb table lists in-frame clones only, not all of them. The table lists approximately 97,000 clones, roughly 91% of them singletons. Sequencing was performed on peripheral blood, taken after pregnancy. These receptors came from a female donor in good health, enrolled as a control in a pregnancy study. Each CDR3 is given with its conserved first and last residue. The D gene is left open where the match is weak. A row's size may be missing; if present it is once, few, many or a size class.

size: .; D: TRBD1; J: TRBJ1-5; V: TRBV4-1; CDR3: CASSQVVTGSGQPQHF; DNA: TGCGCCAGCAGCCAAGTAGTGACAGGGAGCGGTCAGCCCCAGCATTTT
size: .; D: .; J: TRBJ2-7; V: TRBV6-5; CDR3: CASSYSGTMRSYEQYF; DNA: TGTGCCAGCAGTTATTCCGGGACAATGAGGTCCTACGAGCAGTACTTC
size: .; D: .; J: TRBJ1-2; V: TRBV27; CDR3: CASSLGSSYGYTF; DNA: TGTGCCAGCAGTTTGGGCAGCTCCTATGGCTACACCTTC
size: .; D: TRBD1; J: TRBJ1-1; V: TRBV6-5; CDR3: CASSYGDRNTEAFF; DNA: TGTGCCAGCAGCTATGGGGACAGGAACACTGAAGCTTTCTTT
size: .; D: .; J: TRBJ1-2; V: TRBV5-1; CDR3: CASSLEVGRENYGYTF; DNA: TGCGCCAGCAGCTTGGAGGTGGGGAGAGAGAACTATGGCTACACCTTC
size: .; D: .; J: TRBJ2-7; V: TRBV7-6; CDR3: CASTLGAGDPYKQYF; DNA: TGTGCCAGCACCCTGGGGGCGGGGGACCCCTACAAGCAGTACTTC
size: .; D: .; J: TRBJ1-2; V: TRBV29-1; CDR3: CSVALTASTYGYTF; DNA: TGCAGCGTTGCCCTGACAGCCTCTACCTATGGCTACACCTTC
size: once; D: .; J: TRBJ1-1; V: TRBV28; CDR3: CASSPRIRKERTEAFF; DNA: TGTGCCAGCAGTCCTCGTATAAGAAAGGAGAGAACTGAAGCTTTCTTT
size: .; D: .; J: TRBJ2-1; V: TRBV11-2; CDR3: CASSLDYRSNEQFF; DNA: TGTGCCAGCAGCTTAGATTACAGGTCCAATGAGCAGTTCTTC
size: .; D: .; J: TRBJ1-1; V: TRBV28; CDR3: CASNYVTLNTEAFF; DNA: TGTGCCAGCAACTATGTCACTCTGAACACTGAAGCTTTCTTT
size: .; D: TRBD1; J: TRBJ1-1; V: TRBV27; CDR3: CASRGQGNTEAFF; DNA: TGTGCCAGCCGGGGACAGGGGAACACTGAAGCTTTCTTT
size: once; D: .; J: TRBJ1-5; V: TRBV5-5; CDR3: CASSLSPNSNQPQHF; DNA: TGTGCCAGCAGCTTAAGCCCTAATAGCAATCAGCCCCAGCATTTT
size: .; D: TRBD1; J: TRBJ1-2; V: TRBV9; CDR3: CASSEAGGLGGYGYTF; DNA: TGTGCCAGCAGCGAGGCAGGGGGCTTAGGGGGCTATGGCTACACCTTC
size: .; D: .; J: TRBJ2-1; V: TRBV25-1; CDR3: CASTDAASYNEQFF; DNA: TGTGCCAGCACAGATGCGGCATCCTACAATGAGCAGTTCTTC
size: .; D: .; J: TRBJ2-5; V: TRBV4-1; CDR3: CASSQSPGIQETQYF; DNA: TGCGCCAGCAGCCAATCCCCAGGGATTCAAGAGACCCAGTACTTC
size: .; D: .; J: TRBJ1-1; V: TRBV14; CDR3: CASSPGWPLNTEAFF; DNA: TGTGCCAGCAGCCCGGGGTGGCCCCTGAACACTGAAGCTTTCTTT
size: .; D: .; J: TRBJ1-2; V: TRBV7-6; CDR3: CASSLVRNSGGYTF; DNA: TGTGCCAGCAGCTTAGTACGTAATTCCGGTGGCTACACCTTC
size: .; D: .; J: TRBJ2-1; V: TRBV7-3; CDR3: CASSFASYNEQFF; DNA: TGTGCCAGCAGCTTCGCCAGCTACAATGAGCAGTTCTTC
size: .; D: .; J: TRBJ2-1; V: TRBV7-3; CDR3: CASSSGAYNEQFF; DNA: TGTGCCAGCAGCTCCGGGGCCTACAATGAGCAGTTCTTC
size: .; D: .; J: TRBJ1-1; V: TRBV5-1; CDR3: CASSLGQGASNTEAFF; DNA: TGCGCCAGCAGCTTGGGGCAAGGGGCCTCGAACACTGAAGCTTTCTTT
size: .; D: TRBD1; J: TRBJ1-2; V: TRBV14; CDR3: CASSRWTGSRYGYTF; DNA: TGTGCCAGCAGCCGATGGACAGGCTCCCGATATGGCTACACCTTC
size: .; D: TRBD2; J: TRBJ2-3; V: TRBV7-7; CDR3: CASSLGRSGGTDTQYF; DNA: TGTGCTAGCAGCTTGGGACGTAGCGGGGGTACAGATACGCAGTATTTT
size: .; D: .; J: TRBJ2-1; V: TRBV19; CDR3: CASSIDQSGRGPGDEQFF; DNA: TGTGCCAGTAGTATAGATCAGTCAGGGCGGGGGCCTGGGGATGAGCAGTTCTTC
size: .; D: TRBD2; J: TRBJ2-1; V: TRBV19; CDR3: CASRISGGRNNEQFF; DNA: TGTGCCAGTAGGATTAGCGGGGGCCGCAACAATGAGCAGTTCTTC
size: .; D: TRBD1; J: TRBJ1-2; V: TRBV7-9; CDR3: CASSVDRGGGYTF; DNA: TGTGCCAGCAGCGTCGACAGGGGAGGTGGCTACACCTTC
size: .; D: .; J: TRBJ2-1; V: TRBV19; CDR3: CASSIPRREPYNEQFF; DNA: TGTGCCAGTAGTATCCCGAGGAGGGAACCCTACAATGAGCAGTTCTTC
size: .; D: .; J: TRBJ2-2; V: TRBV2; CDR3: CASIGHLPTGELFF; DNA: TGTGCCAGCATTGGACACCTCCCCACCGGGGAGCTGTTTTTT
size: .; D: TRBD1; J: TRBJ1-3; V: TRBV7-2; CDR3: CASSWDSSGNTIYF; DNA: TGTGCCAGCAGCTGGGACAGCTCTGGAAACACCATATATTTT
size: .; D: .; J: TRBJ2-3; V: TRBV7-2; CDR3: CASSLGKGGQYF; DNA: TGTGCCAGCAGCTTAGGCAAAGGCGGGCAGTATTTT
size: few; D: .; J: TRBJ2-3; V: TRBV11-3; CDR3: CASSWPARGLCTDTQYF; DNA: TGTGCCAGCAGCTGGCCCGCCCGGGGGTTGTGCACAGATACGCAGTATTTT
size: .; D: .; J: TRBJ2-7; V: TRBV11-2; CDR3: CASSLGHLYEQYF; DNA: TGTGCCAGCAGCTTAGGGCACCTTTACGAGCAGTACTTC
size: .; D: .; J: TRBJ2-1; V: TRBV7-2; CDR3: CASRHGGTGNNEQFF; DNA: TGTGCCAGCAGGCATGGGGGCACAGGAAACAATGAGCAGTTCTTC
size: once; D: .; J: TRBJ2-7; V: TRBV14; CDR3: CASSQDQMGGPYF; DNA: TGTGCCAGCAGCCAAGACCAAATGGGGGGTCCGTACTTC
size: few; D: .; J: TRBJ2-3; V: TRBV27; CDR3: CASSGGASTDTQYF; DNA: TGTGCCAGCAGTGGCGGGGCTAGCACAGATACGCAGTATTTT
size: .; D: .; J: TRBJ2-4; V: TRBV7-2; CDR3: CASSRLTQYLAKNIQYF; DNA: TGTGCCAGCAGCCGCTTGACTCAGTACCTAGCCAAAAACATTCAGTACTTC
size: once; D: .; J: TRBJ1-4; V: TRBV15; CDR3: CATSRGALNEKLFF; DNA: TGTGCCACCAGCAGGGGGGCCCTTAATGAAAAACTGTTTTTT
size: .; D: TRBD1; J: TRBJ2-1; V: TRBV27; CDR3: CASSLLGTGIYEQFF; DNA: TGTGCCAGCAGTTTATTGGGGACAGGGATCTATGAGCAGTTCTTC
size: once; D: TRBD1; J: TRBJ2-1; V: TRBV5-6; CDR3: CASSSDRETYNEQFF; DNA: TGTGCCAGCAGCTCAGACAGGGAGACTTACAATGAGCAGTTCTTC
size: .; D: .; J: TRBJ1-2; V: TRBV7-2; CDR3: CASSPVQGPHGYTF; DNA: TGTGCCAGCAGCCCGGTACAGGGTCCCCATGGCTACACCTTC
size: .; D: .; J: TRBJ2-7; V: TRBV5-5; CDR3: CASSPGGYEQYF; DNA: TGTGCCAGCAGCCCCGGAGGGTACGAGCAGTACTTC
size: .; D: .; J: TRBJ2-5; V: TRBV20-1; CDR3: CSATRRETQYF; DNA: TGCAGTGCTACCCGGAGGGAGACCCAGTACTTC
size: few; D: .; J: TRBJ1-6; V: TRBV4-3; CDR3: CASSQDAGMGNSPLHF; DNA: TGCGCCAGCAGCCAAGATGCAGGGATGGGTAATTCACCCCTCCACTTT
size: .; D: TRBD1; J: TRBJ1-3; V: TRBV6-5; CDR3: CASSFRQGTGNTIYF; DNA: TGTGCCAGCAGTTTTAGACAGGGAACTGGAAACACCATATATTTT
size: .; D: .; J: TRBJ2-3; V: TRBV13; CDR3: CASSLYPNPGDTQYF; DNA: TGTGCCAGCAGCTTATATCCCAATCCCGGAGATACGCAGTATTTT
size: .; D: .; J: TRBJ1-4; V: TRBV11-2; CDR3: CASSHLVAQGANEKLFF; DNA: TGTGCCAGCAGCCACTTAGTCGCACAGGGAGCTAATGAAAAACTGTTTTTT
size: .; D: .; J: TRBJ1-5; V: TRBV6-6; CDR3: CASRTRGRNQPQHF; DNA: TGTGCCAGCAGAACCCGAGGGAGGAATCAGCCCCAGCATTTT
size: once; D: .; J: TRBJ2-4; V: TRBV5-5; CDR3: CASSFPDTQAKNIQYF; DNA: TGTGCCAGCAGCTTCCCGGACACCCAAGCCAAAAACATTCAGTACTTC
size: .; D: .; J: TRBJ1-5; V: TRBV6-1; CDR3: CASSDDGAGQPQHF; DNA: TGTGCCAGCAGTGATGATGGCGCAGGTCAGCCCCAGCATTTT
size: .; D: TRBD1; J: TRBJ1-1; V: TRBV9; CDR3: CASSVESGTAEAFF; DNA: TGTGCCAGCAGCGTAGAATCCGGGACAGCTGAAGCTTTCTTT